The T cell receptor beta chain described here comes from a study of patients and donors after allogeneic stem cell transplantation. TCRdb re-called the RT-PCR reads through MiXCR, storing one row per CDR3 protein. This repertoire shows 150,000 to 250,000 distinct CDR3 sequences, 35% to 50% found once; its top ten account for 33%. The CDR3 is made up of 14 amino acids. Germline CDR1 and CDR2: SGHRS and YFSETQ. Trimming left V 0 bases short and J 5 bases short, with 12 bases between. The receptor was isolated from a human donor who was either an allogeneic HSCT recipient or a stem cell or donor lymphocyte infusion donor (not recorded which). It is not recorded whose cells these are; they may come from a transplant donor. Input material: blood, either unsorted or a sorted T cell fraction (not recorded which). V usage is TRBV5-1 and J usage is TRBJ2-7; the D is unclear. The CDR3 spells CASSLANLGHEQYF. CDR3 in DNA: TGCGCCAGCAGCTTGGCTAACCTTGGCCACGAGCAGTACTTC. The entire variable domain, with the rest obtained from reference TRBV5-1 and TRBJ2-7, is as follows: KAGVTQTPRYLIKTRGQQVTLSCSPISGHRSVSWYQQTPGQGLQFLFEYFSETQRNKGNFPGRFSGRQFSNSRSEMNVSTLELGDSALYLCASSLANLGHEQYFGPGTRLTVT.